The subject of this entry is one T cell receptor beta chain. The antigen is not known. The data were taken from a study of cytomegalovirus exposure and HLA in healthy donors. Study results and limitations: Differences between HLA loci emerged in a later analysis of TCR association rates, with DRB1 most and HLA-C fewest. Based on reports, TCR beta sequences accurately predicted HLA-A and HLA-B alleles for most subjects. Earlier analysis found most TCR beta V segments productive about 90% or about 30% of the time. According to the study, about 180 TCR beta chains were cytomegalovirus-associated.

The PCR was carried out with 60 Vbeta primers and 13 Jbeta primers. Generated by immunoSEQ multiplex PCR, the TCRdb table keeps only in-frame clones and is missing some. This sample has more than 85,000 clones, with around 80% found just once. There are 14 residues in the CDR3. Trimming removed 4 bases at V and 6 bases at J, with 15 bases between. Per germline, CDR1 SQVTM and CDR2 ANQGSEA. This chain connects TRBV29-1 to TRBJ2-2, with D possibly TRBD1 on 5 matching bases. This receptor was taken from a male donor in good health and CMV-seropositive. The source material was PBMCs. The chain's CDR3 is CSVGAGLSAGELFF. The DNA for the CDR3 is TGCAGCGTTGGGGCAGGGCTAAGCGCCGGGGAGCTGTTTTTT.